The present TCR beta chain was sequenced within a study of T cells after yellow fever vaccination. This clonotype has just a few counts. The length of the CDR3 is 16 residues. CDR1 SGHVS and CDR2 FNYEAQ come from the germline V gene. The V gene end was trimmed by 2 bases and the J gene end by 8 bases; junction bases not matched to a gene: 12. A single record per CDR3 protein comes from TCRdb applying MiXCR to the 5' RACE reads. The table includes approximately 340,000 distinct CDR3 sequences, 8.7% detected once. This clonotype was sampled from a man between 18 and 35 years old who received the YFV17D yellow fever vaccine. The sequencing here drew on PBMCs, taken on the day of the first yellow fever vaccination. The chain combines TRBV7-6 with TRBJ2-1; 7 positions match TRBD2. CDR3 residues: CASSLSPSGSRHEQFF. Written as DNA, the CDR3 is TGTGCCAGCAGCTTAAGCCCTAGCGGTTCGAGGCATGAGCAGTTCTTC.